These 14 T cell receptor beta chains came from one sample sequenced in a study of cytomegalovirus exposure and HLA in healthy donors. The PCR employed 60 Vbeta primers together with 13 Jbeta primers. The protocol was immunoSEQ multiplex PCR, while the TCRdb copy is restricted to in-frame clones and leaves out a portion. Counted here are tens of thousands of clones, around 80% occurring once; the ten biggest clones make up 4% to 5.5%. The sample comprised PBMCs. These receptors were taken from a male donor in good health and CMV-seropositive.

The chain joins TRBV11-2 to TRBJ1-5; possible D gene TRBD1, 5 bases. CDR1 and CDR2 from the germline V gene are SGHAT and FQNNGV. CDR3 length: 14 residues. With 1 base removed from V and 3 bases from J, the gap between germline ends came to 7 bases. CDR3 coding DNA: TGTGCCAGCAGCTTAGGACAGATCAATCAGCCCCAGCATTTT. It yields the protein CASSLGQINQPQHF.

This rearrangement joins TRBV7-2 to TRBJ2-7; 7 bases map to TRBD1. Trimming cost V 0 bases and J 7 bases; bases outside gene matches: 3. Looked up from germline, CDR1 is SGHTA and CDR2 is FQGNSA. This CDR3 contains 13 residues. CDR3 in amino acids: CASSLAETGEQYF. Written as DNA, the CDR3 is TGTGCCAGCAGCTTAGCGGAGACAGGGGAGCAGTACTTC.

The V gene is TRBV6-1, the J gene TRBJ2-7, with D possibly being TRBD2 (5 bases). V was pared by 6 bases and J by 5 bases, with 17 bases between. The CDR3 is 14 residues long. The germline V gene has CDR1 MNHNS and CDR2 SASEGT. This CDR3 is CASRQTASGNEQYF. CDR3 in DNA: TGTGCCAGCAGGCAGACCGCTTCGGGAAACGAGCAGTACTTC.

This sequence joins TRBV6-1 and TRBJ2-3; 10 bases are shared with TRBD2. The CDR3 has 16 residues. Trimming took 2 bases from V and 2 from J; bases not matched to a gene: 4. CDR1 MNHNS and CDR2 SASEGT come from the germline V gene. The CDR3 reads CASSEWLAGDTDTQYF. The CDR3 DNA reads as TGTGCCAGCAGTGAATGGCTAGCGGGGGACACAGATACGCAGTATTTT.

The chain is built from TRBV30 and TRBJ1-5; TRBD1 aligns across 7 bases. The CDR3 spans 17 residues. The V gene's germline CDR1 is GTSNPN and CDR2 SVGIG (reference sequence). J gave up 7 bases and V 2 bases, and 17 bases lay outside the gene matches. CDR3 loop: CAWSLPPPGQVWQPQHF. The DNA for the CDR3 is TGTGCCTGGAGTCTCCCCCCCCCTGGACAGGTTTGGCAGCCCCAGCATTTT.

J is TRBJ2-5 and V is TRBV5-1; D may be TRBD2 (5 bases). This CDR3 is built from 14 residues. The V gene lost 4 bases and the J gene lost 7 bases, with 17 bases spanning the gap. Germline V gene sequence: CDR1 SGHRS, CDR2 YFSETQ. The CDR3 loop reads CASSEDSPLGTQYF. The CDR3 nucleotides read TGCGCCAGCAGCGAGGACTCACCCCTAGGGACCCAGTACTTC.

This chain links TRBV2 with TRBJ2-5; 7 nucleotides line up with TRBD2. Per the germline V gene, CDR1 is SNHLY and CDR2 is FYNNEI. There are 13 residues in the CDR3. V lost 11 bases and J lost 2; bases outside the gene matches: 8. The CDR3 coding sequence is TGTGCCTCCCAGCGGGGCCAACAAGAGACCCAGTACTTC. Translated, it gives CASQRGQQETQYF.

This chain joins TRBV11-2 and TRBJ2-4; tentatively, D is TRBD2 (5 bases). Trimming cost V 2 bases and J 0 bases, with 17 bases left between them. CDR3 size: 18 residues. Looked up from germline, CDR1 is SGHAT and CDR2 is FQNNGV. CDR3: CASSLLSEGILAKNIQYF. The CDR3 bases are TGTGCCAGCAGCTTACTATCAGAGGGTATTCTAGCCAAAAACATTCAGTACTTC.

The rearrangement links TRBV5-5 to TRBJ1-5; 7 bases are shared with TRBD1. This CDR3 is 14 amino acids long. Losses at the gene ends were 1 base for V and 4 bases for J; bases not matched to a gene: 2. From germline, CDR1 is SGHKS and CDR2 YYEKEE (reference sequence). The chain's CDR3 is CASSLRTGNQPQHF. CDR3 sequence (DNA): TGTGCCAGCAGCTTGAGGACAGGAAATCAGCCCCAGCATTTT.

The chain employs TRBV7-9 and TRBJ1-1, with D possibly TRBD1 on 6 matching bases. The CDR3 length is 12 residues. V lost 5 bases, J lost 11 bases, and 15 bases lay in between. In germline, CDR1 is SEHNR, CDR2 FQNEAQ (reference sequence). As DNA, the CDR3 is TGTGCCAGCAGCCGATTTTCAGGGGTGGCTTTCTTT. Translation gives CASSRFSGVAFF.

This sequence joins TRBV10-3 and TRBJ2-6, with D possibly matching TRBD1 (5 bases). The CDR3 totals 17 residues. Germline values: CDR1 ENHRY, CDR2 SYGVKD. V was clipped by 11 bases and J by 0 bases, with 20 bases between them. The DNA for the CDR3 is TGTGCCCTTAAGGTGGGGCCCCAGAGCTCTGGGGCCAACGTCCTGACTTTC. It specifies CALKVGPQSSGANVLTF.

J is TRBJ1-2 and V is TRBV30, with D possibly matching TRBD1 (5 bases). Germline V gene sequence: CDR1 GTSNPN, CDR2 SVGIG (reference sequence). The length of the CDR3 is 12 residues. Between the trimmed V and J ends, which lost 5 bases and 5 bases, there was a span of 12 bases. The CDR3: CAWDGRGYGYTF. Here the CDR3 DNA reads TGTGCCTGGGATGGGCGGGGGTATGGCTACACCTTC.

The rearrangement links TRBV18 to TRBJ2-2, with 7 bases identical to TRBD2. The CDR3 loop spans 16 amino acids. V was pared by 3 bases and J by 3 bases, with 7 bases of the junction left unmatched. CDR1 and CDR2 from the germline V gene are KGHSH and LQKENI. The CDR3, as DNA: TGTGCCAGCTCACCGGGGAGGGAGGCCTACACCGGGGAGCTGTTTTTT. It yields the protein CASSPGREAYTGELFF.

V usage is TRBV5-5 and J usage is TRBJ2-3, with D possibly matching TRBD2 (6 bases). The V gene's germline CDR1 is SGHKS and CDR2 YYEKEE (reference sequence). Trimming shortened V by 5 bases and J by 2 bases, and 9 bases separated the two germline ends. The length of the CDR3 is 13 residues. CDR3 loop: CASRWGLTDTQYF. The CDR3 bases are TGTGCCAGCAGATGGGGACTCACAGATACGCAGTATTTT.